Each of the 4 T cell receptor beta chains below was sequenced from the same sample in a study of blood T cell repertoires in COVID-19. Profiled with immunoSEQ multiplex PCR; TCRdb holds only in-frame clones, not every one. Of around 100,000 clones detected, just under 85% appear once; the ten largest clones hold 13%. Sequenced input: peripheral blood. These TCRs come from a man aged 50 to 60 with active or convalescent COVID-19.

The chain is built from TRBV20-1 and TRBJ2-6, with 8 bases fitting TRBD2. CDR1 DFQATT and CDR2 SNEGSKA come from the germline V gene (reference sequence). V gave up 3 bases and J gave up 0 bases; unmatched junction bases: 4. This CDR3 region has 16 residues. This CDR3 reads CSASRGGDSGANVLTF. DNA of the CDR3: TGCAGTGCTAGTCGGGGGGGAGACTCTGGGGCCAACGTCCTGACTTTC.

V is TRBV4-1 and J is TRBJ2-2, with TRBD2 identical over 7 bases. V was clipped by 8 bases and J by 2 bases; unmatched bases: 8. Germline V gene sequence: CDR1 MGHRA, CDR2 YSYEKL. The CDR3 has 15 amino acids. The CDR3 DNA reads TGCGCCAGCCGACACCGGGACTACAACACCGGGGAGCTGTTTTTT. This encodes CASRHRDYNTGELFF.

The chain joins TRBV29-1 to TRBJ1-1; 10 bases align to TRBD1. V dropped 7 bases and J dropped 2; count of bases not matched to a gene: 10. The CDR3 extends over 15 amino acids. The germline CDR1 and CDR2 sequences are SQVTM and ANQGSEA. CDR3 sequence reads: CSARQGAIVNTEAFF. The DNA for the CDR3 is TGCAGCGCTAGACAGGGGGCTATAGTCAACACTGAAGCTTTCTTT. The variable domain in full, with the rest retrieved from reference TRBV29-1 and TRBJ1-1, is SAVISQKPSRDICQRGTSLTIQCQVDSQVTMMFWYRQQPGQSLTLIATANQGSEATYESGFVIDKFPISRPNLTFSTLTVSNMSPEDSSIYLCSARQGAIVNTEAFFGQGTRLTVV.

This sequence joins TRBV6-5 and TRBJ2-5; 11 positions match TRBD2. V lost 3 bases and J lost 1; bases outside the gene matches: 4. The CDR3 covers 16 residues. CDR1 and CDR2 from the germline V gene are MNHEY and SVGAGI. CDR3 region: CASSYHSGRVQETQYF. The CDR3 DNA follows: TGTGCCAGCAGTTATCATAGCGGGAGGGTCCAAGAGACCCAGTACTTC.